The sequence of this TCR beta chain was determined in a study of shared clonotypes between healthy human individuals. Study-wide findings and caveats: Memory subsets had estimated richness that was generally smaller than that of naive subsets.

Germline V CDR1 and CDR2: SGHRS, YFSETQ. V lost 4 bases, J lost 5 bases, and 15 bases lay in between. This CDR3 region has 14 residues. Some clones are missing from TCRdb's copy, which holds only in-frame ones; the method was immunoSEQ multiplex PCR. Of over 950,000 clones in the sample, around three quarters were seen once. Of note for this clone: Its antigen is currently unknown.

The rearrangement uses TRBV5-1 and TRBJ1-1; weak D call: TRBD1 (6 bases). The source of this sequence is a man between 18 and 35 years old in good health. Some clones in this sample may be carry-over from other donors' samples. Sequenced sample: memory CD4+ T cells from PBMCs. The subset denotes: CD45RA-negative fraction. In DNA form, the CDR3 reads TGCGCCAGCAGCCCGACCACAGGGTTAACTGAAGCTTTCTTT. It encodes CASSPTTGLTEAFF. Supplemented by reference TRBV5-1 and TRBJ1-1, the full variable domain reads KAGVTQTPRYLIKTRGQQVTLSCSPISGHRSVSWYQQTPGQGLQFLFEYFSETQRNKGNFPGRFSGRQFSNSRSEMNVSTLELGDSALYLCASSPTTGLTEAFFGQGTRLTVV.